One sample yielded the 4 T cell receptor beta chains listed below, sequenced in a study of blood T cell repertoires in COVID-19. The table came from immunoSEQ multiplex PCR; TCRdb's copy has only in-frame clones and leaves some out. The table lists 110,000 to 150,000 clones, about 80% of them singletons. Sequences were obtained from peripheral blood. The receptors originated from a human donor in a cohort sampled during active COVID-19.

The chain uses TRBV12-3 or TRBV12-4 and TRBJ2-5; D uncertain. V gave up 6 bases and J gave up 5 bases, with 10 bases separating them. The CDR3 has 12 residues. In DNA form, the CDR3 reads TGTGCCAGCAGATCGGGTCGGGAGACCCAGTACTTC. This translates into CASRSGRETQYF.

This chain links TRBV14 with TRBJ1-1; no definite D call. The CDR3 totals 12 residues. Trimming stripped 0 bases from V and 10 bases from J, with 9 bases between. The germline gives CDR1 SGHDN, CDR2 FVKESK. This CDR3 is CASSQDVGAAFF. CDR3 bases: TGTGCCAGCAGCCAAGATGTGGGAGCAGCTTTCTTT.

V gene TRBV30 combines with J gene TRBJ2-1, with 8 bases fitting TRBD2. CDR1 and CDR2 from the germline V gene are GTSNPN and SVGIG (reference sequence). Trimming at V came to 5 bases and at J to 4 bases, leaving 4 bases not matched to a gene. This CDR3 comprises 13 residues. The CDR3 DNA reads TGTGCCTGGGCTAGCGGGTATTACAATGAGCAGTTCTTC. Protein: CAWASGYYNEQFF.

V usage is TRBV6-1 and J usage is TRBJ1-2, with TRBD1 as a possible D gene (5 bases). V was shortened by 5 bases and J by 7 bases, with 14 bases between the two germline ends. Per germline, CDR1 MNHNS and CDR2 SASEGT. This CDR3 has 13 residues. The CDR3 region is CASSQTGEAGYTF. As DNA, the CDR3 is TGTGCCAGCAGTCAAACAGGAGAGGCTGGCTACACCTTC.